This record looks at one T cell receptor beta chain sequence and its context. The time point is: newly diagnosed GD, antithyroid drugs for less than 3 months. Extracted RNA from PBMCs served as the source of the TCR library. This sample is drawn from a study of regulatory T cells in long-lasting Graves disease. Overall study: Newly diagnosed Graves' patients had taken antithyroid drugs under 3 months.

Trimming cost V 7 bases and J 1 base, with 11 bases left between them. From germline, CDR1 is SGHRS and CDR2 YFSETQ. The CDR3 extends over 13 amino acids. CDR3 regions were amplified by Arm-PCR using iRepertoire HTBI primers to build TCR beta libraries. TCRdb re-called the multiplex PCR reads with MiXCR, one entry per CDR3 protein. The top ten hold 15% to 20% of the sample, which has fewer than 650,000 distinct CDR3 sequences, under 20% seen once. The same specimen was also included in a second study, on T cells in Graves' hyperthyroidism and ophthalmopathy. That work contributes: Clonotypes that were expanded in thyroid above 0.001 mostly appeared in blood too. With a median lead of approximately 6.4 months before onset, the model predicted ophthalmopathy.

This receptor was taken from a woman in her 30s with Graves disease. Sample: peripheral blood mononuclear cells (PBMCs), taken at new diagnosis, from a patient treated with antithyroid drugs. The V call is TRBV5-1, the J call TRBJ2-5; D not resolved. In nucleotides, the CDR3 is TGCGCCAGCCAGGAACCGTTCCAAGAGACCCAGTACTTC. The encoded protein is CASQEPFQETQYF.